These T cell receptor beta chains were read from a single sample in a study of cytomegalovirus exposure and HLA in healthy donors. TCRdb keeps only in-frame clones here, not all; method: immunoSEQ multiplex PCR. The table records approximately 84,000 clones, around 75% of them present only once. The sample consisted of PBMCs. The receptors derive from a man aged 35-49 years in good health and CMV-seronegative. The CDR3 runs from the conserved cysteine through the conserved F or W. The D gene is left open where the match is weak. Some rows mark clone size as missing; the rest say once, few, many or name a class of expanded clone.

len: 15; j_gene: TRBJ1-5; abundance: -; v_gene: TRBV28; d_gene: TRBD1; CDR3nt: TGTGCCAGCAGTCAGGGGGCGGGGGGCAATCAGCCCCAGCATTTT; CDR3aa: CASSQGAGGNQPQHF
len: 22; j_gene: TRBJ2-6; abundance: -; v_gene: TRBV4-1; d_gene: -; CDR3nt: TGCGCCAGCAGCCTAATGGAGATGGCAGCCGATTTACTTAGCTCTGGGGCCAACGTCCTGACTTTC; CDR3aa: CASSLMEMAADLLSSGANVLTF
len: 16; j_gene: TRBJ2-5; abundance: -; v_gene: TRBV7-3; d_gene: TRBD2; CDR3nt: TGTGCCAGCAGCCCGATGGGGGGGGTAGTGGTAGAGACCCAGTACTTC; CDR3aa: CASSPMGGVVVETQYF
len: 15; j_gene: TRBJ2-3; abundance: -; v_gene: TRBV5-1; d_gene: TRBD1; CDR3nt: TGCGCCAGCAGCTCAGGACAGGGGGTCACAGATACGCAGTATTTT; CDR3aa: CASSSGQGVTDTQYF
len: 17; j_gene: TRBJ2-3; abundance: -; v_gene: TRBV9; d_gene: TRBD2; CDR3nt: TGTGCCAGCAGCGTAGGGAAGGTGTTGAGCGGGGGGGATACGCAGTATTTT; CDR3aa: CASSVGKVLSGGDTQYF
len: 16; j_gene: TRBJ1-5; abundance: -; v_gene: TRBV5-5; d_gene: -; CDR3nt: TGTGCCAGCATCCCGGAGGGGGGGCTCGGCAATCAGCCCCAGCATTTT; CDR3aa: CASIPEGGLGNQPQHF
len: 12; j_gene: TRBJ1-2; abundance: -; v_gene: TRBV28; d_gene: -; CDR3nt: TGTGCCAGCAGTCTAAACCTCTATGGCTACACCTTC; CDR3aa: CASSLNLYGYTF
len: 14; j_gene: TRBJ2-4; abundance: once; v_gene: TRBV5-1; d_gene: -; CDR3nt: TGCGCCAGCAGCTCGGGGGAAAACAAAAACATTCAGTACTTC; CDR3aa: CASSSGENKNIQYF
len: 12; j_gene: TRBJ1-5; abundance: few; v_gene: TRBV19; d_gene: -; CDR3nt: TGTGCCAGTATTAGGGGGAATCAGCCCCAGCATTTT; CDR3aa: CASIRGNQPQHF
len: 13; j_gene: TRBJ1-1; abundance: -; v_gene: TRBV19; d_gene: -; CDR3nt: TGTGCATCGTCACCAAGAGGGATGACTGAAGCTTTCTTT; CDR3aa: CASSPRGMTEAFF
len: 15; j_gene: TRBJ2-1; abundance: -; v_gene: TRBV27; d_gene: TRBD1; CDR3nt: TGTGCCAGCAGTCCGGACAGGGAACGTTACAATGAGCAGTTCTTC; CDR3aa: CASSPDRERYNEQFF
len: 16; j_gene: TRBJ2-7; abundance: -; v_gene: TRBV30; d_gene: TRBD2; CDR3nt: TGTGCCTGGAGTGGCGGGAGGGCCCCGTGGCTATACGAGCAGTACTTC; CDR3aa: CAWSGGRAPWLYEQYF
len: 16; j_gene: TRBJ1-2; abundance: once; v_gene: TRBV11-3; d_gene: -; CDR3nt: TGTGCCAGCAGCTCCCCACGGACAGTAGCCTCCTATGGCTACACCTTC; CDR3aa: CASSSPRTVASYGYTF
len: 14; j_gene: TRBJ2-3; abundance: -; v_gene: TRBV5-1; d_gene: -; CDR3nt: TGCGCCAGCAGGTCAGGGGTCGAGACAGATACGCAGTATTTT; CDR3aa: CASRSGVETDTQYF
len: 15; j_gene: TRBJ1-1; abundance: -; v_gene: TRBV19; d_gene: -; CDR3nt: TGTGCCAGTAGTCCCGTAGGGGCTGCGAACACTGAAGCTTTCTTT; CDR3aa: CASSPVGAANTEAFF
len: 16; j_gene: TRBJ1-3; abundance: -; v_gene: TRBV7-6; d_gene: TRBD1; CDR3nt: TGTGCCAGCAGCTCCAGACAGGGTGGCTCTGGAAACACCATATATTTT; CDR3aa: CASSSRQGGSGNTIYF
len: 13; j_gene: TRBJ1-6; abundance: -; v_gene: TRBV14; d_gene: -; CDR3nt: TGTGCCAGCAGCCAGAACCTAGATTCACCCCTCCACTTT; CDR3aa: CASSQNLDSPLHF
len: 13; j_gene: TRBJ1-6; abundance: -; v_gene: TRBV19; d_gene: -; CDR3nt: TGTGCCAGTAGTAATGGAAACGGGGCACCCCTCCACTTT; CDR3aa: CASSNGNGAPLHF
len: 11; j_gene: TRBJ1-2; abundance: few; v_gene: TRBV7-3; d_gene: -; CDR3nt: TGTGCCAGCGGCGGGGCTGAAGGCTACACCTTC; CDR3aa: CASGGAEGYTF
len: 14; j_gene: TRBJ2-1; abundance: -; v_gene: TRBV6-5; d_gene: -; CDR3nt: TGTGCCAGCAGTCGGGGGAGCTCCTACAATAAGCAGTTCTTC; CDR3aa: CASSRGSSYNKQFF
len: 16; j_gene: TRBJ1-2; abundance: -; v_gene: TRBV15; d_gene: TRBD1; CDR3nt: TGTGCCACCAGCAGCAAGATTAGAGGAGGGGGCGATGGCTACACCTTC; CDR3aa: CATSSKIRGGGDGYTF
len: 13; j_gene: TRBJ2-5; abundance: -; v_gene: TRBV25-1; d_gene: -; CDR3nt: TGTGCCAGCAGTGAAGGGGGCGCGGAGACCCAGTACTTC; CDR3aa: CASSEGGAETQYF